The TCR beta chain under discussion was sequenced for a study of blood T cells in healthy people across ages. Background on the study: There was about one barcoded beta molecule captured by template switching per two T cells.

Primers used in a second PCR of roughly 6 to 12 cycles were a sample-barcoded 5' primer and a J-beta primer mix. TCRdb reprocessed the 5' RACE reads with MiXCR, giving one entry per CDR3 protein. The profile shows fewer than 2,000,000 distinct CDR3 sequences, approximately 39% of them singletons. The CDR3 spans 15 residues. Germline lookup yields CDR1 LGHDT and CDR2 YNNKEL (reference sequence). This clonotype has more than one count but fewer than ten. Its antigen is not known. Notes on the study in general: Unsorted PBMC material precluded a definitive naive versus antigen-experienced comparison.

Per individual sample, total RNA of at least 5 micrograms was extracted. This chain uses TRBV3-1 with TRBJ2-4, with TRBD2 as a possible D gene (6 bases). The J call may not be correct, given that the DNA end is closer to TRBJ2-7. The specimen sequenced was blood. The clonotype originates from a human donor in good health. CDR3 in DNA: TGTGCCAGCAGCCAAGAGAGTGGGGGGTACCACGAGCAGTACTTC. This codes for CASSQESGGYHEQYF.